The entry below gives a single TCR beta chain sequence along with its context. The CDR3 is made up of 13 amino acids. The germline V gene has CDR1 SNHLY and CDR2 FYNNEI. V was cut by 6 bases and J by 4 bases, with 12 bases left in between. This entry belongs to a study of blood T cell repertoires in COVID-19. Study as a whole: Specimens from acute and convalescent COVID-19 originated in the United States, Italy and Spain. Nucleic acid was either cDNA or gDNA, and it came from T cells, B-cell-depleted T cells, or PBMCs.

In the authors' workflow: Nucleated cell counts were estimated from reference gene primer amplification. Method: immunoSEQ multiplex PCR; TCRdb's copy keeps in-frame clones and lacks some. V and J calls and clone size follow that table, whereas D and trimming were derived from the DNA. In the table there are fewer than 150,000 clones, around 89% of which are singletons. Sequences were obtained from peripheral blood. This TCR came from a woman between 45 and 65 years old with acute or convalescent COVID-19. J is TRBJ1-1 and V is TRBV2, with D maybe TRBD1 (5 bases). As DNA, the CDR3 is TGTGCCAGCAGGGCCCAAGGGGTCACTGAAGCTTTCTTT. Protein: CASRAQGVTEAFF. The whole variable domain, filled in from reference TRBV2 and TRBJ1-1, reads EPEVTQTPSHQVTQMGQEVILRCVPISNHLYFYWYRQILGQKVEFLVSFYNNEISEKSEIFDDQFSVERPDGSNFTLKIRSTKLEDSAMYFCASRAQGVTEAFFGQGTRLTVV.